The entry below gives a single T cell receptor beta chain sequence along with its context. The study drew donors from healthy Caucasian individuals in Russia aged 6 to 90. CDR1 is DFQATT, CDR2 SNEGSKA, per germline (reference sequence). The CDR3 has 13 residues. This specimen comes from a study of blood T cells in healthy people across ages. The use of a sample-barcoded 5' primer and a J-beta primer mix characterized a second PCR of roughly 7 to 11 cycles. TCRdb fed the 5' RACE reads into MiXCR, producing one record per CDR3 protein. This table has 450,000 to 650,000 distinct CDR3 sequences, about 25% appearing once. These data also formed part of another study, on T cells of mothers and their children. Per that study: Healthy Caucasian mothers, a few in number, and their six children were the donors. The overlap seen between related mothers and children slightly exceeded that of unrelated pairs, though not significantly. Persistent microchimeric T cell clones were sought, and none were detected.

The sequence was obtained from a boy aged 5-17 years in good health. Material: blood. The chain employs TRBV20-1 and TRBJ2-1; D is perhaps TRBD1 (5 bases). The end of the DNA fits TRBJ2-7 better, so the J call may be wrong. CDR3 nucleotide sequence: TGCAGTGCTGATGGGGCAGCAGCCTACGAGCAGTACTTC. This encodes CSADGAAAYEQYF.